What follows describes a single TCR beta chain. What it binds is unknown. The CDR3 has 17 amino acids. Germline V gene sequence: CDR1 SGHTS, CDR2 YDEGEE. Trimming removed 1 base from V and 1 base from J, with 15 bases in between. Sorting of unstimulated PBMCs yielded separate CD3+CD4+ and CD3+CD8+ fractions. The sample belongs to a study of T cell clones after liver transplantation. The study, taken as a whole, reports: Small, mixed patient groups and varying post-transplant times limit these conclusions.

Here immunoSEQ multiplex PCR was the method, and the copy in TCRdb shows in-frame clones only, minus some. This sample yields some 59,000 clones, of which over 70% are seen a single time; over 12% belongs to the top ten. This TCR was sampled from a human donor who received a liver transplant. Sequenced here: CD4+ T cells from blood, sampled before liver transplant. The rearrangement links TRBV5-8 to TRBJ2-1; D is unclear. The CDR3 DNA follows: TGTGCCAGCAGCTTGAAGTTCCCCGGTGAGTCCTACAATGAGCAGTTCTTC. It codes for CASSLKFPGESYNEQFF.